This TCR beta chain was recovered during a study of CD8 T cells in Susac syndrome. General study results and limits: The study admitted that it had a relatively small number of individuals in its TCR sequencing and HLA analysis.

The V end lost 9 bases, the J end lost 0 bases, and 12 bases lay between the germline ends. CDR3 size: 13 residues. RNA amounts of roughly 0.5 to 1 ug underwent reverse transcription with random hexamers. Amplification of TCR beta CDR3 by immunoSEQ multiplex PCR spanned 54 Vbeta and 13 Jbeta. Each CDR3 protein gets one entry after TCRdb re-called the immunoSEQ multiplex PCR reads with MiXCR. Found here are roughly 140,000 distinct CDR3 sequences, roughly 94% of them singletons; the top ten hold just over 0.2%. Relapsing-remitting disease, either stable or active, was present in the multiple sclerosis controls, who were treatment-naive patients. TEMRA cells were FACS-enriched, while CD8+ and CD4+ T cells were negatively isolated. Regarding this clonotype: Its antigen is not known.

V gene TRBV12-3 or TRBV12-4 combines with J gene TRBJ2-7; D uncertain. This TCR was sampled from a human donor with multiple sclerosis. The sample was CD8+ T cells from PBMCs. CDR3 DNA sequence: TGTGCCAGTTACGGGTCCCACTCCTACGAGCAGTACTTC. This translates into CASYGSHSYEQYF.